This TCR beta chain comes out of a study of cytomegalovirus exposure and HLA in healthy donors. Details on this clone: The antigen is not known.

V trimming: 6 bases; J trimming: 0 bases; junction bases outside the gene matches: 18. The CDR3 is made up of 19 amino acids. Germline CDR1 is MNHEY and CDR2 is SMNVEV (reference sequence). Amplification used 60 Vbeta primers and 13 Jbeta primers. This table comes from immunoSEQ multiplex PCR, and its TCRdb copy is limited to in-frame clones, with some not included. The sample lists about 160,000 clones; 70% to 90% were seen once. Broader study findings: Productive rates of about 87% or about 30% were seen for most TCR beta V segments in an earlier analysis.

The chain combines TRBV27 with TRBJ1-1; TRBD1 matches 8 bases. The sequence came from a man between 18 and 29 years old in good health and CMV-seropositive. The sequenced material came from PBMCs. CDR3: CASSPRKGQQGGLNTEAFF. Here the CDR3 DNA reads TGTGCCAGCAGCCCCAGAAAAGGTCAACAGGGGGGATTGAACACTGAAGCTTTCTTT.